This TCR beta chain was observed in a study of Graves' ophthalmopathy and Graves' hyperthyroidism (dated by TCRdb to 2016 to 2019). Broadly, across the study: Peripheral blood samples were taken at the time of initial diagnosis, before any treatment was given. The 100 or so discovery patients were randomly split 7:3 into training and test sets. Following sample collection, hyperthyroidism patients were given methimazole at a starting dose of 30 mg daily, and ophthalmopathy patients were given high-dose intravenous methylprednisolone. In total, around 140 blood samples were TCR-sequenced: around 42 ophthalmopathy, around 75 hyperthyroidism and some 17 hyperthyroidism-to-ophthalmopathy patients. TCR beta repertoire signatures were used to distinguish Graves' ophthalmopathy from Graves' hyperthyroidism and to predict progression to ophthalmopathy. An independent validation cohort comprised roughly 20 hyperthyroidism patients and 17 patients who later progressed from hyperthyroidism to ophthalmopathy. In roughly 6 hyperthyroidism patients, T-cell repertoires of thyroid tissue and blood were compared. To explore V-J signatures that separate ophthalmopathy from hyperthyroidism, a discovery set of fewer than 110 patients was enrolled, consisting of approximately 44 with ophthalmopathy and approximately 60 with stable hyperthyroidism.

Hyperthyroidism was considered stable if no progression to ophthalmopathy occurred within 18 months of follow-up. Patients with hyperthyroidism were aged 18 to 65 years, had been newly diagnosed, and had a disease duration of less than 2 months. Patients with other autoimmune diseases, uncontrolled infections, pregnancy or lactation were excluded from the study. Clinical symptoms, serum thyroxine, TRAb, thyroid ultrasound and orbital computed tomography were used for diagnosis. PBMCs were isolated from 10 ml of fresh peripheral blood by Ficoll-Paque density gradient centrifugation. Total RNA was extracted using Trizol reagent, and RNA quality was checked on an Agilent 2100 Bioanalyzer. The study at large found these results: No statistical method was used to set the sample size in advance, and the investigators knew which group each participant was assigned to. In validation, the model predicted ophthalmopathy progression with nearly 71% sensitivity and about 73% specificity; fewer than 15 predicted patients were CT-confirmed with GO in a median of around 6 months. Most of the expanded thyroid clonotypes with a frequency above 0.001 were also detected in blood, and it was suggested that the thyroid immune response may be reflected by blood repertoires. In cross-validation, the 13-signature model distinguished ophthalmopathy from stable hyperthyroidism with around 90% sensitivity and around 84% specificity, while in the test set the corresponding values were about 79% and 69%.

Worth noting for this clonotype: Which antigen it targets is not known. Per-base quality was not reported, and no clone a single base away is much larger than it.

For repertoire sequencing, the TCR beta CDR3 regions were amplified from RNA transcripts. The first round was an RT-PCR using HTBI primers with the Qiagen OneStep RT-PCR kit, and this first round was followed by a second-round multiplex PCR, then size selection and purification. Libraries were sequenced paired-end with 100 bp reads on an Illumina HiSeq2000. Per the original workflow: SOAPnuke was used for read processing, and reads with adapters, uncalled bases, a mean Phred below 15, or no exact constant-primer or identifier match were discarded. COPE v1.2.5 was used to merge the high-quality paired reads. Each unique nucleotide sequence was treated as a clonotype, and MiTCR v1.1 was used to align the clonotypes to the IMGT TRB V, D and J references. Only V-J combinations with frequency above 0.0001 were analysed, covering approximately 99% of repertoires. For each V-J combination, a TCR clonal expansion and chaos score was defined as F50 clonal expansion divided by the chaos observed in the TCRdist matrix. Features were reduced by Welch's t-statistics and random forest to approximately 13 V-J combinations, which fed a naive Bayes classifier. Thyroid-blood repertoire similarity was quantified with the Morisita-Horn index. TCRdb cleaned the public reads at Q25 with fastp, built clones with MiXCR and kept in-frame beta chains. When rows share a CDR3 protein, they turn into one entry using the most common DNA and genes. These V and J calls rely on TCRdb rather than the paper's analysis. The sample table shows just over 600,000 distinct CDR3 sequences, and 22% are seen once. The ten largest make up approximately 7.7% of the sample.

V was cut back by 0 bases and J by 2 bases, leaving a gap of 8 bases between them. Inclusive of the bounding cysteine and phenylalanine, the CDR3 is 16 residues long. CDR3 DNA only is kept here, 48 bases in frame from base 1. CDR1 is given as SGHTA and CDR2 as FQGNSA, both from the germline V gene. The sequence links TRBV7-2 to TRBJ2-6; the D gene is perhaps TRBD2, from 6 matching bases. The specimen sequenced was peripheral blood. This clonotype originated in a woman under 30 with stable Graves' hyperthyroidism. Some clones in this sample may be carry-over from other donors' samples. Donor details come from another sample of the same person, matched by shared clones. Here the CDR3 is given as CASSLAGRTGANVLTF. The sequence in DNA is TGTGCCAGCAGCTTAGCTGGGAGGACTGGGGCCAACGTCCTGACTTTC.